These 16 T cell receptor beta chains share one sample of origin, sequenced in a study of OX40 agonist ivuxolimab in advanced cancers. Assay: immunoSEQ multiplex PCR; the TCRdb copy retains only in-frame clones and omits some. The sample contains 80,000 to 100,000 clones, about 83% of which appear only once. This specimen was CD4+ or CD8+ T cells sorted from blood, taken in a trial of the OX40 agonist ivuxolimab. The receptors come from an adult with an advanced solid tumor such as melanoma, head and neck, liver or kidney cancer.

The chain combines TRBV7-2 with TRBJ2-3; D might be TRBD2 (5 bases). The CDR3 consists of 15 residues. V was trimmed by 6 bases and J by 4 bases, leaving 17 bases between them. Germline V gene sequence: CDR1 SGHTA, CDR2 FQGNSA. CDR3 protein: CASRRGLGGADTQYF. In nucleotides, the CDR3 is TGTGCCAGCAGAAGAGGCCTAGGAGGTGCAGATACGCAGTATTTT.

The chain carries TRBV28 and TRBJ2-2; possibly TRBD1 or TRBD2 for D (5 bases each). Trimming took 1 base from V and 4 from J, leaving 13 bases between them. There are 16 residues in the CDR3. From germline, CDR1 is MDHEN and CDR2 SYDVKM. CDR3 sequence: CASSLSRGAGTGELFF. DNA of the CDR3: TGTGCCAGCAGTTTATCTAGGGGCGCGGGCACCGGGGAGCTGTTTTTT.

V usage is TRBV18 and J usage is TRBJ1-3; D unresolved. This CDR3 contains 14 residues. V gave up 3 bases and J gave up 0 bases, with 6 bases separating them. Germline V gene lookup returns CDR1 KGHSH and CDR2 LQKENI. The DNA of the CDR3 is TGTGCCAGCTCACCGTCGGACTCTGGAAACACCATATATTTT. It translates to CASSPSDSGNTIYF.

V and J are TRBV19 and TRBJ2-1; no clear D gene. Germline-derived CDR1 and CDR2 are LNHDA and SQIVND (reference sequence). The CDR3 length is 12 residues. V gave up 8 bases and J gave up 10 bases, with 15 bases separating them. This CDR3 is CASVSVLSEQFF. The CDR3 DNA reads TGTGCCAGTGTTTCGGTGTTAAGCGAGCAGTTCTTC.

The chain joins TRBV7-2 to TRBJ1-4, with a weak D call TRBD1 (6 bases). Trimming took 5 bases from V and 0 from J, leaving 13 bases between them. The germline V gene has CDR1 SGHTA and CDR2 FQGNSA. The CDR3 contains 16 residues. CDR3: CASSLLGAATNEKLFF. CDR3 coding DNA: TGTGCCAGCAGCCTCTTGGGGGCAGCAACTAATGAAAAACTGTTTTTT.

The chain combines TRBV2 with TRBJ2-1, with D uncertain. Germline CDR1 reads SNHLY; CDR2 reads FYNNEI. The CDR3 totals 10 residues. Trimming stripped 6 bases from V and 12 bases from J, with 9 bases between. The CDR3 protein is CASRDRVQFF. In DNA, the CDR3 is TGTGCCAGCAGGGACCGGGTGCAGTTCTTC. The full variable domain, with the rest looked up from reference TRBV2 and TRBJ2-1, is EPEVTQTPSHQVTQMGQEVILRCVPISNHLYFYWYRQILGQKVEFLVSFYNNEISEKSEIFDDQFSVERPDGSNFTLKIRSTKLEDSAMYFCASRDRVQFFGPGTRLTVL.

V and J are TRBV6-5 and TRBJ1-5, with no clear D. V was trimmed by 2 bases and J by 0 bases, leaving 8 bases between them. The CDR3 length is 15 residues. CDR1 is MNHEY, CDR2 SVGAGI, per germline. The CDR3 coding sequence is TGTGCCAGCAGTTACGACCCTAATAGCAATCAGCCCCAGCATTTT. This gives the protein CASSYDPNSNQPQHF.

The J gene is TRBJ1-3, the V gene TRBV27; D gene uncertain. Per the germline V gene, CDR1 is MNHEY and CDR2 is SMNVEV (reference sequence). The CDR3 length is 15 residues. Trimming shortened V by 7 bases and J by 0 bases, and 13 bases separated the two germline ends. CDR3 coding DNA: TGTGCCAGCATGCCCGTGGCAGTCTCTGGAAACACCATATATTTT. Protein sequence: CASMPVAVSGNTIYF.

In its sample, this clone was seen once. This chain uses TRBV7-2 with TRBJ1-1; perhaps TRBD1 as D (5 bases). Germline V gives CDR1 SGHTA, CDR2 FQGNSA. V lost 5 bases and J lost 6, with 16 bases in between. There are 14 residues in the CDR3. The CDR3 DNA reads TGTGCCAGCAGCCCCGTGCGGGGGACCGCTGAAGCTTTCTTT. This sequence encodes CASSPVRGTAEAFF.

The count of this clone is one. The rearrangement links TRBV7-9 to TRBJ2-3, with a weak D call TRBD2 (6 bases). Germline V lookup: CDR1 SEHNR, CDR2 FQNEAQ (reference sequence). V was shortened by 5 bases and J by 5 bases, with 14 bases between the two germline ends. This CDR3 has 14 residues. Written as DNA, the CDR3 is TGTGCCAGCAGCGGGGGGAGATCGGTAGATACGCAGTATTTT. Translated: CASSGGRSVDTQYF. The full variable domain, completed using reference TRBV7-9 and TRBJ2-3, is DTGVSQNPRHKITKRGQNVTFRCDPISEHNRLYWYRQTLGQGPEFLTYFQNEAQLEKSRLLSDRFSAERPKGSFSTLEIQRTEQGDSAMYLCASSGGRSVDTQYFGPGTRLTVL.

Only one count was recorded for this clone. Other DNA sequences in the sample encode the same CDR3. V is TRBV18 and J is TRBJ2-3, with D unresolved. Trimming cost V 0 bases and J 0 bases, with 1 base left between them. Germline-derived CDR1 and CDR2 are KGHSH and LQKENI. CDR3 length equals 13 residues. The CDR3 DNA reads as TGTGCCAGCTCACCACCAAGCACAGATACGCAGTATTTT. Translation: CASSPPSTDTQYF.

The chain couples TRBV7-3 to TRBJ2-1; D might be TRBD1 (6 bases). The CDR3 is 17 amino acids. Germline V lookup: CDR1 SGHTA, CDR2 FQGTGA. V lost 0 bases to trimming and J lost 0 bases, with 12 bases between them. CDR3 loop: CASSLTPRGYSYNEQFF. CDR3 nucleotide sequence: TGTGCCAGCAGCTTAACCCCCAGGGGATACTCCTACAATGAGCAGTTCTTC. The full variable domain, rest sourced from reference TRBV7-3 and TRBJ2-1, is GAGVSQTPSNKVTEKGKYVELRCDPISGHTALYWYRQSLGQGPEFLIYFQGTGAADDSGLPNDRFFAVRPEGSVSTLKIQRTERGDSAVYLCASSLTPRGYSYNEQFFGPGTRLTVL.

The genes are TRBV7-8 and TRBJ1-2; 7 bases map to TRBD1. Per the germline V gene, CDR1 is SGHVS and CDR2 is FQNEAQ. V gave up 5 bases and J gave up 0 bases; unmatched junction bases: 6. The length of the CDR3 is 15 residues. The chain's CDR3 is CASSPRGTANYGYTF. CDR3 in DNA: TGTGCCAGCAGCCCCAGGGGGACAGCTAACTATGGCTACACCTTC.

This rearrangement joins TRBV20-1 to TRBJ2-7; weak D call: TRBD1 (5 bases). The CDR3 is 11 amino acids. Germline-derived CDR1 and CDR2 are DFQATT and SNEGSKA (reference sequence). Deletions cut 6 bases from V and 3 bases from J, with 9 bases between. The CDR3 DNA reads as TGCAGTGCGCATCAGGGCTACGAGCAGTACTTC. It translates to CSAHQGYEQYF.

The rearrangement links TRBV7-3 to TRBJ2-1; D gene ambiguous. The germline V and J ends were trimmed by 3 bases and 9 bases, with 12 bases remaining between them. Germline V gene data show CDR1 as SGHTA and CDR2 as FQGTGA. The length of the CDR3 is 13 residues. CDR3 sequence reads: CASSFSPQGEQFF. The CDR3 nucleotides are TGTGCCAGCAGCTTCTCTCCGCAAGGTGAGCAGTTCTTC.

V usage is TRBV18 and J usage is TRBJ1-2; D ambiguous. CDR3 size: 12 residues. Germline V gene data show CDR1 as KGHSH and CDR2 as LQKENI. Trimming removed 3 bases from V and 8 bases from J, with 10 bases in between. The CDR3 spells CASSPGVSGYTF. The CDR3 coding sequence is TGTGCCAGCTCACCCGGGGTCTCCGGCTACACCTTC.